The 7 T cell receptor beta chains presented below share a single source sample, sequenced in a study of blood T cells in healthy people across ages. Sample-barcoded 5' priming and a J-beta primer mix drove a second PCR of 7 to 11 cycles. Using its own MiXCR run on the 5' RACE reads, TCRdb lists one record per CDR3 protein. The repertoire has roughly 680,000 distinct CDR3 sequences, roughly 50% of them found once; the top ten carry roughly 34%. The sample consisted of blood. The receptors here all came from an older woman in good health.

The chain carries TRBV7-2 and TRBJ1-2; D is unclear. This CDR3 has 14 amino acids. CDR1 SGHTA and CDR2 FQGNSA come from the germline V gene. V lost 5 bases and J lost 4, with 14 bases in between. CDR3 in amino acids: CASSPDQWGYGYTF. The DNA for the CDR3 is TGTGCCAGCAGCCCGGACCAATGGGGCTATGGCTACACCTTC. Together with reference TRBV7-2 and TRBJ1-2, the CDR3 gives the full variable domain: GAGVSQSPSNKVTEKGKDVELRCDPISGHTALYWYRQSLGQGLEFLIYFQGNSAPDKSGLPSDRFSAERTGGSVSTLTIQRTQQEDSAVYLCASSPDQWGYGYTFGSGTRLTVV.

This clonotype was counted a few times. The rearrangement links TRBV12-3 or TRBV12-4 to TRBJ1-1, with a possible D match to TRBD1 (5 bases). Trimming cost V 5 bases and J 0 bases, with 7 bases left between them. The CDR3 extends over 13 amino acids. This CDR3 is CASSGTMNTEAFF. In nucleotides, the CDR3 is TGTGCCAGCAGTGGGACGATGAACACTGAAGCTTTCTTT.

The chain couples TRBV29-1 to TRBJ1-2; TRBD1 agrees at 7 bases. V lost 5 bases to trimming and J lost 2 bases; unmatched junction nucleotides: 14. Germline V gives CDR1 SQVTM, CDR2 ANQGSEA. The CDR3 sequence is 16 residues long. CDR3 coding DNA: TGCAGCGTTCGTGCAGGGGCGGGCAGGGGGAACTATGGCTACACCTTC. Translated, it gives CSVRAGAGRGNYGYTF.

This clonotype has just a few counts. The J gene is TRBJ2-3, the V gene TRBV5-8; 9 nucleotides align to TRBD1. V lost 1 base, J lost 5 bases, and 5 bases stayed unmatched. Germline CDR1 reads SGHTS; CDR2 reads YDEGEE. The CDR3 length is 15 residues. CDR3 region: CASSLWDRDIDTQYF. The CDR3 DNA sequence: TGTGCCAGCAGCTTGTGGGACAGGGATATAGATACGCAGTATTTT.

The sample holds a few counts of this clonotype. The rearrangement links TRBV15 to TRBJ2-3; a possible D gene is TRBD2 (6 bases). Germline CDR1 reads LNHNV; CDR2 reads YYDKDF (reference sequence). V was pared by 3 bases and J by 9 bases, with 16 bases between. This CDR3 is built from 14 residues. Here the CDR3 DNA reads TGTGCCACCAGCAGGACTAGTGTCATGGAGACGCAGTATTTT. Its translation is CATSRTSVMETQYF.

The CDR3 reads CTSSLGAGGYEQYF. The CDR3 nucleotides read TGTACCAGCAGCTTAGGAGCGGGAGGATACGAGCAGTACTTC. This chain joins TRBV7-2 and TRBJ2-7; 9 positions agree with TRBD2. The CDR3 is 14 residues long. After removal of 1 base from V and 4 bases from J, the junction contained 2 bases not matched to a gene. The V gene's germline CDR1 is SGHTA and CDR2 FQGNSA.

The chain has TRBV10-3 and TRBJ2-5; 7 bases are a match to TRBD2. The CDR3 has 11 amino acids. Trimming removed 6 bases from V and 5 bases from J; junction bases left unmatched: 0. CDR1 is ENHRY and CDR2 is SYGVKD in the germline V gene. Here the CDR3 reads CAIRGGETQYF. CDR3 bases: TGTGCCATCAGGGGAGGGGAGACCCAGTACTTC.